This TCR beta chain was retrieved from a study of blood T cell repertoires in COVID-19. At the level of the study: The United States, Italy and Spain provided the acute and convalescent COVID-19 samples. The cDNA or gDNA used as material had been derived from T cells, B-cell-depleted T cells, or PBMCs.

J gave up 8 bases and V 4 bases, and 8 bases lay outside the gene matches. CDR1 is SGHRS and CDR2 is YFSETQ in the germline V gene. This CDR3 is 15 amino acids long. TCRdb's table, derived via immunoSEQ multiplex PCR, lists solely in-frame clones and lacks some. The repertoire consists of about 19,000 clones, with about 85% occurring once and the leading ten covering less than 20%. The rearrangement joins TRBV5-1 to TRBJ1-5; 11 bases are shared with TRBD1. The material sequenced was peripheral blood. This sequence originates from a man aged 70-80 years with acute or convalescent COVID-19. The CDR3 spells CASSRTGGMMEPQHF. The CDR3 region has the DNA TGCGCCAGCAGCCGGACAGGGGGCATGATGGAGCCCCAGCATTTT.